Presented here are 7 T cell receptor beta chains from one specimen sequenced in a study of molecular identifiers for immune sequencing clone quantification. Each CDR3 protein gets one entry after TCRdb re-called the PCR reads with MiXCR. The sample holds about 89,000 distinct CDR3 sequences, around 17% seen once. The sequencing input was naive CD8+ T cells from blood, with Jurkat cell RNA spiked in. Subset denoted: FACS-sorted CD8+CD4-CCR7+CD45RA+ naive T cells. Receptors originate from a human donor in good health. Some libraries in this study had Jurkat cell RNA spiked in.

This clonotype was detected many times. The rearrangement uses TRBV5-1 and TRBJ2-1; 10 nucleotides align to TRBD2. CDR1 SGHRS and CDR2 YFSETQ come from the germline V gene. The trim removed 0 bases at V and 4 bases at J, leaving 4 bases unmatched. The CDR3 consists of 16 residues. The CDR3 sequence is CASSLEVAGGYNEQFF. CDR3 DNA sequence: TGCGCCAGCAGCTTGGAAGTAGCGGGAGGATACAATGAGCAGTTCTTC.

This clonotype was detected only a few times. CDR3 DNA sequence: TGCAGCTTCGAGGGAACCGCCAATGAGCAGTTCTTC. Residues: CSFEGTANEQFF. This chain links TRBV29-1 with TRBJ2-1; TRBD2 is a possible D gene (5 bases). The CDR3 has 12 residues. Trimming shortened V by 8 bases and J by 6 bases, and 14 bases separated the two germline ends. In germline, CDR1 is SQVTM, CDR2 ANQGSEA.

This clonotype was seen ten or more times. The rearrangement uses TRBV6-2 or TRBV6-3 and TRBJ2-7; 10 bases fit TRBD2. J gave up 2 bases and V 8 bases, and 9 bases lay outside the gene matches. CDR3 length: 15 residues. Germline V gene lookup returns CDR1 MNHEY and CDR2 SVGEGT. The CDR3 sequence: CASLTRLAGAYEQYF. DNA for the CDR3: TGTGCCAGCCTTACGAGGCTAGCGGGAGCCTACGAGCAGTACTTC.

This clonotype was detected ten times or more. V gene TRBV19 combines with J gene TRBJ2-2; no clear D. In germline, CDR1 is LNHDA, CDR2 SQIVND (reference sequence). V shed 6 bases and J shed 4 bases, with 12 bases lying between them. The CDR3 spans 14 residues. The CDR3 DNA follows: TGTGCCAGTAGCCCCCTGCCAATCACCGGGGAGCTGTTTTTT. Its translation is CASSPLPITGELFF.

Many counts were recorded for this clonotype. The genes are TRBV11-2 and TRBJ2-7; D remains unclear. Trimming stripped 5 bases from V and 6 bases from J, with 11 bases between. The CDR3 sequence is 12 residues long. Germline lookup yields CDR1 SGHAT and CDR2 FQNNGV. DNA of the CDR3: TGTGCCAGCAGCCCTATAGTTGGCGAGCAGTACTTC. It translates to CASSPIVGEQYF.

This clonotype appeared many times. The chain has TRBV20-1 and TRBJ2-3; 9 bases align to TRBD2. Germline V CDR1 and CDR2: DFQATT, SNEGSKA (reference sequence). V dropped 6 bases and J dropped 2; count of bases not matched to a gene: 3. The length of the CDR3 is 13 residues. This chain's CDR3 is CSAVAGVTDTQYF. In nucleotides, the CDR3 is TGCAGTGCAGTAGCGGGGGTCACAGATACGCAGTATTTT.

This clonotype has at least ten counts. The chain carries TRBV7-9 and TRBJ2-3, with 7 nucleotides matching TRBD1. After removal of 4 bases from V and 5 bases from J, the junction contained 6 bases not matched to a gene. The CDR3 runs to 14 residues. CDR1 is SEHNR, CDR2 FQNEAQ, per germline (reference sequence). CDR3 amino acids: CASSSKGQEDTQYF. CDR3 sequence (DNA): TGTGCCAGCAGCTCCAAAGGACAGGAAGATACGCAGTATTTT.